Sequencing of this T cell receptor beta chain was carried out in a study of T cells expressing NK-cell markers (dated by TCRdb to 2019 to 2021). With regard to the full study: TCR beta-chain repertoires were profiled in sorted CD3+CD56+NKG2C+, CD3+CD56+NKG2C- and CD3+CD56-NKG2C+ T-cell subsets from eight donors. Of the eight sequenced donors, seven were found to be HCMV-seropositive and one was found to be HCMV-seronegative. The eight sequenced donors were randomly selected healthy volunteers, three men and five women. Libraries were sequenced as 2 x 150 bp reads on Illumina HiSeq 2000/2500, MiSeq or NextSeq. Beyond this particular receptor, the publication reports: In roughly 6 donors, the dominant CD3+CD56+NKG2C+ clonotypes were found to rank among the top 10 CD8+ clonotypes and to make up about 1.0-7.5% of CD8+ T cells. Those dominant clonotypes were again the most abundant among CD3+CD56-NKG2C+ cells in a handful of donors, at roughly 25-65%. It remained unclear whether the expanded NKG2C-expressing T cell clones were specific for HCMV antigens.

A commercial ELISA kit detecting HCMV-specific IgG in serum was used to determine HCMV serostatus. Peripheral blood mononuclear cells were isolated from blood by Ficoll density gradient centrifugation. Looking up the germline V gene yields CDR1 SGHRS and CDR2 YFSETQ. The CDR3, cysteine through phenylalanine, is 17 amino acids long. The record lacks a DNA sequence. As to this clonotype: It lacks a known antigen.

Sequencing instrument: Illumina HiSeq 2000. TCR beta cDNA libraries were prepared using 5'RACE template switching, which introduced a universal primer site and unique molecular identifiers. cDNA synthesis was primed from the TCR beta constant segment, followed by two successive PCR amplification steps. The authors' pipeline ran thus. MIGEC handled demultiplexing of the reads and grouping by UMI, while MiTCR was used to assemble and quantify clonotypes. To exclude erroneous sequences, only TCR cDNA sequences supported by at least two reads were retained. The tcR package was used for downstream repertoire analysis, and clonotypes were matched across fractions by CDR3 nucleotide sequence plus V segment. VDJmatch was used to annotate antigen specificity against VDJdb, with one amino acid substitution in CDR3 permitted. TCRdb reprocessed the public reads and reports one entry per CDR3 protein sequence, without DNA. It is TCRdb's table, rather than the study itself, that gives the V and J calls and clone size. This sample's table carries roughly 380,000 distinct CDR3 sequences. The top ten clonotypes cover 5.2% of the sample.

The clonotype comes from a man aged 18-75 years in good health. The sequencing sample was made of blood T cells: a sorted CD56 or NKG2C T cell subset, CD4+ or CD8+ T cells, or bulk PBMC T cells (not recorded which). The V gene is TRBV5-1 and the J gene is TRBJ2-2; lacking DNA, the TRBD2 call made by TCRdb goes unchecked. The CDR3 region reads CASSTQGTSGGIGELFF.